This record covers a single T cell receptor (beta chain). This specimen belongs to a study of blood T cell repertoires in COVID-19. Background on the study: Italy, Spain and the United States were the sources of the convalescent and acute COVID-19 samples. The analysed material was cDNA or gDNA that came from T cells, B-cell-depleted T cells, or PBMCs.

Authors' methods: By means of reference gene primer amplification, nucleated cell counts were estimated. Using immunoSEQ multiplex PCR, the repertoire was profiled, and TCRdb retains in-frame clones only, with some absent. V, J and clone size are taken as reported in that table, and D and trimming were inferred from the DNA itself. The sample records some 110,000 clones, around four fifths being singletons. The ends lost 5 bases at V and 3 bases at J; junction bases unmatched: 9. CDR1 and CDR2 (germline): SGHTA, FQGTGA. The CDR3 sequence is 16 residues long. This chain joins TRBV7-3 and TRBJ2-3, with 9 positions matching TRBD2. Sequencing input: peripheral blood. The sequence came from a woman aged 70-85 years with acute or convalescent COVID-19. CDR3 in DNA: TGTGCCAGCAGCCGTGGAACTAGCGGGCCAACAGATACGCAGTATTTT. Its protein is CASSRGTSGPTDTQYF. The full variable domain, in which reference TRBV7-3 and TRBJ2-3 provide the parts outside the CDR3, is GAGVSQTPSNKVTEKGKYVELRCDPISGHTALYWYRQSLGQGPEFLIYFQGTGAADDSGLPNDRFFAVRPEGSVSTLKIQRTERGDSAVYLCASSRGTSGPTDTQYFGPGTRLTVL.